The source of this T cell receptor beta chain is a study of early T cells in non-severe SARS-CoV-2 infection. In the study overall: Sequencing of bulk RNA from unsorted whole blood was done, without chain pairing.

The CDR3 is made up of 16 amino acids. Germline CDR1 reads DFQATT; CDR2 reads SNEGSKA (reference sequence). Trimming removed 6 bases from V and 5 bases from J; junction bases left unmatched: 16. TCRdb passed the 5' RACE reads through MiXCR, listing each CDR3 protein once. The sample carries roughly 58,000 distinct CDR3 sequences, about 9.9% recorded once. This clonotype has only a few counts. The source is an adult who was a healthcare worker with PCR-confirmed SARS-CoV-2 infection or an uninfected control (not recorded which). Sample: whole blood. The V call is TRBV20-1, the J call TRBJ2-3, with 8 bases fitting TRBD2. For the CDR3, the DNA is TGCAGTGCCAAAGAGAGCGGGCTAGCGGGCGGAGATACGCAGTATTTT. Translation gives CSAKESGLAGGDTQYF.